Detailed here is one T cell receptor (beta chain). Antigen unknown. This entry belongs to a study of human T cells and chemical hapten exposure. Overall study: Patches with 0.01% DPC went on the upper back, and the tests were read at 6 days.

Whole-study results and caveats: Unchanged with DPC sensitization were TCRs above 1 in 1000 frequency. Expanded TCRs were compared with controls, and the expanded TCRs formed significantly more large CDR3 similarity clusters.

TCRdb ran MiXCR on the RACE reads and lists one entry per CDR3 protein. The sample has over 70,000 distinct CDR3 sequences; more than 9% are singletons. The CDR3 spans 13 residues. Trimming removed 2 bases at V and 9 bases at J, with 11 bases between. The time point is: patch test 2, 6 weeks after DPC sensitization. Treatment here: therapeutic diphenylcyclopropenone sensitization with weekly scalp DPC. Venepuncture was done earlier than the placement of each patch test. The clonotype comes from a man younger than 30 with alopecia areata. Some clones in this sample may be carry-over from other donors' samples. Source: whole blood, taken in connection with sensitization to the hapten diphenylcyclopropenone (DPC). The V gene is TRBV12-3 or TRBV12-4, the J gene TRBJ1-5; D is ambiguous. CDR3 DNA: TGTGCCAGCAGTTTACGGTCTGATGGGCCCCAGCATTTT. Its protein is CASSLRSDGPQHF.